A single sample is the source of the 2 T cell receptor beta chains below, sequenced in a study of blood T cell repertoires in COVID-19. Assay used: immunoSEQ multiplex PCR; TCRdb lists only in-frame clones, some missing. Here the sample spans about 480,000 clones, around nine tenths being singletons. Sequencing was carried out using peripheral blood. All receptors derive from a woman aged 45-65 years with COVID-19, enrolled during active disease.

The J gene is TRBJ2-1, the V gene TRBV10-3; a weak D match, TRBD2 (5 bases). This CDR3 spans 13 amino acids. The V end was cut by 8 bases, the J end by 9 bases, with 17 bases between. Germline CDR1 and CDR2: ENHRY and SYGVKD. This CDR3 reads CAIGRSVESEQFF. The CDR3, as DNA: TGTGCCATCGGGAGATCAGTTGAGTCTGAGCAGTTCTTC.

The chain employs TRBV20-1 and TRBJ2-5; 11 bases are shared with TRBD2. CDR1 and CDR2 from the germline V gene are DFQATT and SNEGSKA (reference sequence). CDR3 length equals 15 residues. J was trimmed by 2 bases and V by 3 bases; bases with no gene match: 5. The chain's CDR3 is CSASNLAGGQETQYF. CDR3 coding DNA: TGCAGTGCTAGTAACCTAGCGGGGGGACAAGAGACCCAGTACTTC.